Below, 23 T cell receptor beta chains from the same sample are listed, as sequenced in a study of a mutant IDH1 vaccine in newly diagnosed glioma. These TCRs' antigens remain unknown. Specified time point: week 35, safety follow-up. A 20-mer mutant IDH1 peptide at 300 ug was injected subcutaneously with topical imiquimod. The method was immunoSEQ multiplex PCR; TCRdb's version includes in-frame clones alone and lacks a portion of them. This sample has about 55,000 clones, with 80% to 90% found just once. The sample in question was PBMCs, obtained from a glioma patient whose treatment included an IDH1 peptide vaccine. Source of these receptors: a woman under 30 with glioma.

The CDR3 nucleotides are TGTGCCAGTAGTATCGGGGAAGTCTACCTCTCCTACGAGCAGTACTTC. Its translation is CASSIGEVYLSYEQYF. This chain joins TRBV19 and TRBJ2-7; TRBD2 might be the D (5 bases). Trimming cost V 3 bases and J 0 bases, with 15 bases left between them. The CDR3 spans 16 residues. Germline CDR1 reads LNHDA; CDR2 reads SQIVND (reference sequence).

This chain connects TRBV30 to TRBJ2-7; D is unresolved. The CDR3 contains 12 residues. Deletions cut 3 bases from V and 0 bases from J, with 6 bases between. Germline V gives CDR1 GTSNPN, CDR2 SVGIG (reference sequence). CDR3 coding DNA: TGTGCCTGGAGAAGAAGCTCCTACGAGCAGTACTTC. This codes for CAWRRSSYEQYF.

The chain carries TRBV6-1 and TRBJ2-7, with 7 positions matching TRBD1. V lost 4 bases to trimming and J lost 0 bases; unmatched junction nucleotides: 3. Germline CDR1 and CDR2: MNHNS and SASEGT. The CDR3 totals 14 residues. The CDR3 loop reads CASSVQGSSYEQYF. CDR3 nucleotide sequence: TGTGCCAGCAGTGTACAGGGGAGCTCCTACGAGCAGTACTTC.

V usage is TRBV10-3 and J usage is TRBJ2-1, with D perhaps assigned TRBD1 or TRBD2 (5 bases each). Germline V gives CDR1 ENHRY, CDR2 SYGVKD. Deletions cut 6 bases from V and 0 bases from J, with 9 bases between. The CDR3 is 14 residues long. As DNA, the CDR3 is TGTGCCATCAGAGGTGGGGGCTCCTACAATGAGCAGTTCTTC. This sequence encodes CAIRGGGSYNEQFF.

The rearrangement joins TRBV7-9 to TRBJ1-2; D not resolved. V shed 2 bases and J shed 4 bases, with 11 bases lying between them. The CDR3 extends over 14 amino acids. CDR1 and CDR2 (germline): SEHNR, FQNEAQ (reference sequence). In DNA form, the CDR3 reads TGTGCCAGCAGCTTATGGGGTTTCGGCTATGGCTACACCTTC. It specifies CASSLWGFGYGYTF.

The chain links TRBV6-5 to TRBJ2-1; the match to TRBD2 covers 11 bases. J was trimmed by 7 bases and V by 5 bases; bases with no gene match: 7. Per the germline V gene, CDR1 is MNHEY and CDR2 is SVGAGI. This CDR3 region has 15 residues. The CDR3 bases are TGTGCCAGCAGTAATAGCGGGGGGGCCGGTAATGAGCAGTTCTTC. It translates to CASSNSGGAGNEQFF.

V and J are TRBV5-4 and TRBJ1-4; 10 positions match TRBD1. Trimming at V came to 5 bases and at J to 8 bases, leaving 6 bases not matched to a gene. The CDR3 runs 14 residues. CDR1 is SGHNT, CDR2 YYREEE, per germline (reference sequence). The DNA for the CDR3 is TGTGCCAGCAGGCCCGGGACAGGGGAAGAAAAACTGTTTTTT. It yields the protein CASRPGTGEEKLFF.

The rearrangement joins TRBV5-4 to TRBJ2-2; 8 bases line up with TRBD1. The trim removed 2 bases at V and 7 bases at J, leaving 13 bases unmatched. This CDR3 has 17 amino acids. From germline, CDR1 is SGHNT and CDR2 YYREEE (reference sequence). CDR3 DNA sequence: TGTGCCAGCAGCTTCTTCCAGGGGGCAAGGGAAAACGGGGAGCTGTTTTTT. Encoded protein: CASSFFQGARENGELFF.

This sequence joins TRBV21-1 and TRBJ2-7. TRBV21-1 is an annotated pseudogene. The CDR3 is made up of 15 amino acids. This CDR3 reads CASSKRADRFYEQYF. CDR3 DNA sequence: TGTGCCAGCAGCAAACGGGCGGATCGATTCTACGAGCAGTACTTC.

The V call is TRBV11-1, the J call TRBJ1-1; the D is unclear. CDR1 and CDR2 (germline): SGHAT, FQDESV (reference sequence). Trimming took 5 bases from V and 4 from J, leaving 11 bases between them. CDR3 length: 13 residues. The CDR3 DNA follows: TGTGCCAGCAGCCAGGACGTACCCACTGAAGCTTTCTTT. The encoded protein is CASSQDVPTEAFF. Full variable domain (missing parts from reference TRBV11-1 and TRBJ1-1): EAEVAQSPRYKITEKSQAVAFWCDPISGHATLYWYRQILGQGPELLVQFQDESVVDDSQLPKDRFSAERLKGVDSTLKIQPAELGDSAMYLCASSQDVPTEAFFGQGTRLTVV.

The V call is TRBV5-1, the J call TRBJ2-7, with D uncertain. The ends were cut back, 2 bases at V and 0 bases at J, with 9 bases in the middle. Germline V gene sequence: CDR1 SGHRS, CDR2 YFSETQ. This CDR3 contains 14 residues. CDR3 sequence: CASSLDPSSYEQYF. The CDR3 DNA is TGCGCCAGCAGCTTAGACCCGAGCTCCTACGAGCAGTACTTC.

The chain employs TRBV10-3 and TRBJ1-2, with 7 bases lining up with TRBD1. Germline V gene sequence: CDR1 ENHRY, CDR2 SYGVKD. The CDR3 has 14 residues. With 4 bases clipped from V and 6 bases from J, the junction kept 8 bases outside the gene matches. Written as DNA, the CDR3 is TGTGCCATCAGTGGGAAAGGGGGCGCGGATGGCTACACCTTC. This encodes CAISGKGGADGYTF.

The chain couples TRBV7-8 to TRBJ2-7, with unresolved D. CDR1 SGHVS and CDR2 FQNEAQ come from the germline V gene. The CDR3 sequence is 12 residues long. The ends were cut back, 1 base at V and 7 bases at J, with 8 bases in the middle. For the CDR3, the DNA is TGTGCCAGCAGCTTAGTCAGAACAGAGCAGTACTTC. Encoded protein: CASSLVRTEQYF.

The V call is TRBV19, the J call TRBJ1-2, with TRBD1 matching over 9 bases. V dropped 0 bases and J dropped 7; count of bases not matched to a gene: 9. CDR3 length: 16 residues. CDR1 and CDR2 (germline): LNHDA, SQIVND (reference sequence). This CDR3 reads CASSIDRTGVLSGYTF. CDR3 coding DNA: TGTGCCAGTAGTATAGATAGGACAGGGGTATTATCTGGCTACACCTTC.

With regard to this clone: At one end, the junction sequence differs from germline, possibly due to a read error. This CDR3 is CASRQTQGPFAGELFF. As DNA, the CDR3 is TGTGCTAGCAGACAAACGCAGGGACCCTTCGCCGGGGAGCTGTTTTTT. The chain has TRBV7-7 and TRBJ2-2; D may be TRBD1 or TRBD2 (5 bases each). The CDR3 length is 16 residues. Germline V gives CDR1 SSHAT, CDR2 FNYEAQ (reference sequence).

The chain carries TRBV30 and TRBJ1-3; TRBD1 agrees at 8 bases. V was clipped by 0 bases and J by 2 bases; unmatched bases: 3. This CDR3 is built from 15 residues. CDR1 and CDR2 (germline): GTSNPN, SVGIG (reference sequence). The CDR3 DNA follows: TGTGCCTGGAGTGTACCGACAGGGGCTGGAAACACCATATATTTT. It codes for CAWSVPTGAGNTIYF.

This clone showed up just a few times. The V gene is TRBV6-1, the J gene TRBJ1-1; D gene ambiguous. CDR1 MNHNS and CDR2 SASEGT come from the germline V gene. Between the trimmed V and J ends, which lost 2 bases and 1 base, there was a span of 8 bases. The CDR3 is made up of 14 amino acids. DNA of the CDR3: TGTGCCAGCAGTGAAAACACCGAGAACACTGAAGCTTTCTTT. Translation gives CASSENTENTEAFF.

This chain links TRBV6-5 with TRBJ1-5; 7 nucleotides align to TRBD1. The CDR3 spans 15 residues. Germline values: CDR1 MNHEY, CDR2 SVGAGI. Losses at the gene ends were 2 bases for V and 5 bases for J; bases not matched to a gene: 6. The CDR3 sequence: CASSYRSRGDQPQHF. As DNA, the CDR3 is TGTGCCAGCAGTTACCGGAGCAGGGGGGATCAGCCCCAGCATTTT.

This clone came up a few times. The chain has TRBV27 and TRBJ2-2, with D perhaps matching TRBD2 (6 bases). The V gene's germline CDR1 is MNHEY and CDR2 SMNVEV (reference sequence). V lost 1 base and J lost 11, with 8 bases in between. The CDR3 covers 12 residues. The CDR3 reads CASSLFGGELFF. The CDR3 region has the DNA TGTGCCAGCAGTTTATTCGGGGGTGAGCTGTTTTTT.

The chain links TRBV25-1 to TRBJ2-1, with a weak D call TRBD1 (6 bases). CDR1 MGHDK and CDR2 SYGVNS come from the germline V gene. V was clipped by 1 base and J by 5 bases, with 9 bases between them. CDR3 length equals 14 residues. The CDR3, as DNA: TGTGCCAGCAGTGAATTGGGGGCAGACAATGAGCAGTTCTTC. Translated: CASSELGADNEQFF. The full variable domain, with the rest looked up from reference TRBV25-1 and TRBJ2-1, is EADIYQTPRYLVIGTGKKITLECSQTMGHDKMYWYQQDPGMELHLIHYSYGVNSTEKGDLSSESTVSRIRTEHFPLTLESARPSHTSQYLCASSELGADNEQFFGPGTRLTVL.

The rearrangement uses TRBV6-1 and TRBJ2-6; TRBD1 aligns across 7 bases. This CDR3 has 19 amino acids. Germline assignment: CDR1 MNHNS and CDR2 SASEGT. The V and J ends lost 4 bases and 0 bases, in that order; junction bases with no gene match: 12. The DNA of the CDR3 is TGTGCCAGCAGTGCCCCTTGGACAGGACTCTCCTCTGGGGCCAACGTCCTGACTTTC. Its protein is CASSAPWTGLSSGANVLTF.

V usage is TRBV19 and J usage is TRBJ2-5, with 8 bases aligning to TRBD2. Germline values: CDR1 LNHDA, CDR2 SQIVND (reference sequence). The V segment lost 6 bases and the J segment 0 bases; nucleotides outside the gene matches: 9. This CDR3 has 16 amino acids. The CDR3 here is CASRPGLEMYQETQYF. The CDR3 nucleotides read TGTGCCAGTAGACCGGGACTAGAGATGTACCAAGAGACCCAGTACTTC. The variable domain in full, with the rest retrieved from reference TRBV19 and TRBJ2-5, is DGGITQSPKYLFRKEGQNVTLSCEQNLNHDAMYWYRQDPGQGLRLIYYSQIVNDFQKGDIAEGYSVSREKKESFPLTVTSAQKNPTAFYLCASRPGLEMYQETQYFGPGTRLLVL.

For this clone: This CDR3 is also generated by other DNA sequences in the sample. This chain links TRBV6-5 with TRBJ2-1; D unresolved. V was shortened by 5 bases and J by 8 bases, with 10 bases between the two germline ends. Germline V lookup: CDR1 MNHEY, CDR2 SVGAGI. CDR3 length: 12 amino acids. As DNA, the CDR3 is TGTGCCAGCAGTCGCTCTGGAGATGAGCAGTTCTTC. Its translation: CASSRSGDEQFF.